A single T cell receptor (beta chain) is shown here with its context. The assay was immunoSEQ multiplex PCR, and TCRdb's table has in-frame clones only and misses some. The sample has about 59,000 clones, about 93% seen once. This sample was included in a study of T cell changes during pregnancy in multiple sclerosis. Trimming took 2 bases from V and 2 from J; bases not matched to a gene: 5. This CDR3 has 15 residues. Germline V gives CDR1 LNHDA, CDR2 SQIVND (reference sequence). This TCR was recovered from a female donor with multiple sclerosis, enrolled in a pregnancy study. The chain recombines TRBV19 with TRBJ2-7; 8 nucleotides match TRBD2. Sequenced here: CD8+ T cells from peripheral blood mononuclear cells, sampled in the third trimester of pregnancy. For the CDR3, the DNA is TGTGCCAGTAGTATAACGGGGGGGCATACCTACGAGCAGTACTTC. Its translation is CASSITGGHTYEQYF.